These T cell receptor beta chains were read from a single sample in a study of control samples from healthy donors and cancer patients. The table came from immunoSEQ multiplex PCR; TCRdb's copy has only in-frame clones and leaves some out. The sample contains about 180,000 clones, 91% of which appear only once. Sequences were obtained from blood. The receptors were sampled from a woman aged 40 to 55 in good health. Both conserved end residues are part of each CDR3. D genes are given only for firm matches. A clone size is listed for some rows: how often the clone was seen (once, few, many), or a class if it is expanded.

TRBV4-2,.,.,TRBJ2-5,TGTGCCAGCAGCCAAGATCGCGGGGAGACCCAGTACTTC,CASSQDRGETQYF
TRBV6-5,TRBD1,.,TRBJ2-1,TGTGCCAGCAGCCGGGGACAGGGGGTCAATAATGAGCAGTTCTTC,CASSRGQGVNNEQFF
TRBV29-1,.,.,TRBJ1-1,TGCAGCGTTGAAGGGCGGGCGAACACTGAAGCTTTCTTT,CSVEGRANTEAFF
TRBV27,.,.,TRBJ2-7,TGTGCCAGCAGTCCAGGGACGATACACTACGAGCAGTACTTC,CASSPGTIHYEQYF
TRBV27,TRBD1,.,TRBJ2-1,TGTGCCAGCAGTTCCCAGGGACAGGGGGATGAGCAGTTCTTC,CASSSQGQGDEQFF
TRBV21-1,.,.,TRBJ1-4,TGTGCCAGCACCAGGAGGAGGGCAGGGCCTAATGAAAAACTGTTTTTT,CASTRRRAGPNEKLFF
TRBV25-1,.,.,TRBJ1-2,TGTGCCAGCAGCAGGGCGGATGGCTACACCTTC,CASSRADGYTF
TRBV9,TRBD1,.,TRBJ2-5,TGTGCCAGCAGCGTAGCACAGGGGGCTTACCAAGAGACCCAGTACTTC,CASSVAQGAYQETQYF
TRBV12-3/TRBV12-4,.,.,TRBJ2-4,TGTGCCAGCAATACAGGGTCCAAAAACATTCAGTACTTC,CASNTGSKNIQYF
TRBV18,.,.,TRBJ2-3,TGTGCCAGCTCAGTAGGGACAACCCTCACAGATACGCAGTATTTT,CASSVGTTLTDTQYF
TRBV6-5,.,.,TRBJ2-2,TGTGCCAGCGGAGGGCTAGGGAACACCGGGGAGCTGTTTTTT,CASGGLGNTGELFF
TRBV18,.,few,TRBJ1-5,TGTGCCAGCTCACCACAGGGGGGCAATCAGCCCCAGCATTTT,CASSPQGGNQPQHF
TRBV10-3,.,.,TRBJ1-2,TGTGCCACCGGCTCACAAATAGGGGGCTACACCTTC,CATGSQIGGYTF
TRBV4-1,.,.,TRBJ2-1,TGCGCCAGCAGCGATCTAGCCTACAATGAGCAGTTCTTC,CASSDLAYNEQFF
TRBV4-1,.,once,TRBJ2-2,TGCGCCAGCAGCCACCCCGGAAGGACCGTTAACCGGGGCACCGGGGAGCTGTTTTTT,CASSHPGRTVNRGTGELFF
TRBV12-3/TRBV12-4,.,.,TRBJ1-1,TGTGCCAGCAGGAGCGGACGGATCGGTGAAGCTTTCTTT,CASRSGRIGEAFF
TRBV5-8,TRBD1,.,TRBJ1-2,TGTGCCAGCAGCTTTGACAGGGAAAACTATGGCTACACCTTC,CASSFDRENYGYTF
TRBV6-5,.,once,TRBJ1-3,TGTGCCAGCAGTAGAAAACAGAGCTCTGGAAACACCATATATTTT,CASSRKQSSGNTIYF
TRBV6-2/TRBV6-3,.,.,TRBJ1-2,TGTGCCAGCAGTTACTCCCGGACAGAGTACCACTATGGCTACACCTTC,CASSYSRTEYHYGYTF
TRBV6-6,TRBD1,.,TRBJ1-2,TGTGCCAGCAGGGGACAGGGAGCTTACGGCTACACCTTC,CASRGQGAYGYTF
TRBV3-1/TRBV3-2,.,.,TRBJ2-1,TGTGCCAGCAGCCAAGAATGGGAAGGTGAGCAGTTCTTC,CASSQEWEGEQFF
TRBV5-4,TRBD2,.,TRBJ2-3,TGTGCCAGCAGCCCCCAGCGGGGGCCCGGCACAGATACGCAGTATTTT,CASSPQRGPGTDTQYF
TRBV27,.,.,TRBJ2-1,TGTGCCAGCAGTTCACCGAGATTCTTAACCTACAATGAGCAGTTCTTC,CASSSPRFLTYNEQFF
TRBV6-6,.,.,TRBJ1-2,TGTGCCAGCAGTTACCCGGACACCACTAACTATGGCTACACCTTC,CASSYPDTTNYGYTF
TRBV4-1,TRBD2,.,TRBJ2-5,TGCGCCAGCAGCCAAGTGTCGGGACTAGGCCAAGAGACCCAGTACTTC,CASSQVSGLGQETQYF
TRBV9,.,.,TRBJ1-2,TGTGCCAGCAGCGCCTCTGCTGGGCTACACTATGGCTACACCTTC,CASSASAGLHYGYTF
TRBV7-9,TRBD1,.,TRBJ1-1,TGTGCCATCGCAGACAGGGGGCTGACTGAAGCTTTCTTT,CAIADRGLTEAFF
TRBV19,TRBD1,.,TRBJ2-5,TGTGCCAGTAGGCACCGGGACAGGAAAGAGACCCAGTACTTC,CASRHRDRKETQYF
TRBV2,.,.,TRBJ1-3,TGTGCCAGCAGTATAGGGCTCTCTGGAAACACCATATATTTT,CASSIGLSGNTIYF
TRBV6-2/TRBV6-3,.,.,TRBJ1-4,TGTGCCAGCAGTTACTTAGGAGAGGGGCGTGATGAAAAACTGTTTTTT,CASSYLGEGRDEKLFF
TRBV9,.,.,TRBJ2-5,TGTGCCAGCAGCGCCACAGGTGCCCTACAGGCCCAGTACTTC,CASSATGALQAQYF
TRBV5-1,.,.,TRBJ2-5,TGCGCCAGCAGATTGGGTAGTAGCGAGACCCAGTACTTC,CASRLGSSETQYF
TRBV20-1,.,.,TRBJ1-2,TGCAGTGTCTCCGAGTATGGCTACACCTTC,CSVSEYGYTF
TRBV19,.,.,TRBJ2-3,TGTGCCAGTAGTATTATGAGTACTAGCACAGATACGCAGTATTTT,CASSIMSTSTDTQYF